This paragraph covers one T cell receptor beta chain sequence. What it binds is not known. This sample is drawn from a study of Ad26.COV2.S vaccination and SARS-CoV-2 variants. Study context: Donor was one of the participants in the Ad26.COV2.S arm of the COV1001 trial. General study results and limits: Participants in the vaccine arm had higher spike-specific TCR breadth; placebo recipients had lower.

Treatment defined: approximately 18 received Ad26.COV2.S at low or high dose, single or two shots; several received placebo; per-sample allocation not given. Repertoires come from day 63 after the first vaccine or placebo injection. The CDR3 totals 15 residues. Trimming removed 0 bases from V and 8 bases from J, with 16 bases in between. Germline V gene data show CDR1 as LGHNA and CDR2 as YSLEER. The table came from immunoSEQ multiplex PCR; TCRdb's copy has only in-frame clones and leaves some out. The repertoire holds fewer than 400,000 clones, with 70% to 90% as singletons. The gene calls are TRBV4-3 and TRBJ1-2; D ambiguous. The sample here was peripheral blood, taken in a trial of Ad26.COV2.S vaccine versus placebo. The source is a person aged 18-65 years who received the Ad26.COV2.S COVID-19 vaccine or a placebo. As DNA, the CDR3 is TGCGCCAGCAGCCAAGATCCCGGGCAGGTAAACGGCTACACCTTC. Protein: CASSQDPGQVNGYTF.